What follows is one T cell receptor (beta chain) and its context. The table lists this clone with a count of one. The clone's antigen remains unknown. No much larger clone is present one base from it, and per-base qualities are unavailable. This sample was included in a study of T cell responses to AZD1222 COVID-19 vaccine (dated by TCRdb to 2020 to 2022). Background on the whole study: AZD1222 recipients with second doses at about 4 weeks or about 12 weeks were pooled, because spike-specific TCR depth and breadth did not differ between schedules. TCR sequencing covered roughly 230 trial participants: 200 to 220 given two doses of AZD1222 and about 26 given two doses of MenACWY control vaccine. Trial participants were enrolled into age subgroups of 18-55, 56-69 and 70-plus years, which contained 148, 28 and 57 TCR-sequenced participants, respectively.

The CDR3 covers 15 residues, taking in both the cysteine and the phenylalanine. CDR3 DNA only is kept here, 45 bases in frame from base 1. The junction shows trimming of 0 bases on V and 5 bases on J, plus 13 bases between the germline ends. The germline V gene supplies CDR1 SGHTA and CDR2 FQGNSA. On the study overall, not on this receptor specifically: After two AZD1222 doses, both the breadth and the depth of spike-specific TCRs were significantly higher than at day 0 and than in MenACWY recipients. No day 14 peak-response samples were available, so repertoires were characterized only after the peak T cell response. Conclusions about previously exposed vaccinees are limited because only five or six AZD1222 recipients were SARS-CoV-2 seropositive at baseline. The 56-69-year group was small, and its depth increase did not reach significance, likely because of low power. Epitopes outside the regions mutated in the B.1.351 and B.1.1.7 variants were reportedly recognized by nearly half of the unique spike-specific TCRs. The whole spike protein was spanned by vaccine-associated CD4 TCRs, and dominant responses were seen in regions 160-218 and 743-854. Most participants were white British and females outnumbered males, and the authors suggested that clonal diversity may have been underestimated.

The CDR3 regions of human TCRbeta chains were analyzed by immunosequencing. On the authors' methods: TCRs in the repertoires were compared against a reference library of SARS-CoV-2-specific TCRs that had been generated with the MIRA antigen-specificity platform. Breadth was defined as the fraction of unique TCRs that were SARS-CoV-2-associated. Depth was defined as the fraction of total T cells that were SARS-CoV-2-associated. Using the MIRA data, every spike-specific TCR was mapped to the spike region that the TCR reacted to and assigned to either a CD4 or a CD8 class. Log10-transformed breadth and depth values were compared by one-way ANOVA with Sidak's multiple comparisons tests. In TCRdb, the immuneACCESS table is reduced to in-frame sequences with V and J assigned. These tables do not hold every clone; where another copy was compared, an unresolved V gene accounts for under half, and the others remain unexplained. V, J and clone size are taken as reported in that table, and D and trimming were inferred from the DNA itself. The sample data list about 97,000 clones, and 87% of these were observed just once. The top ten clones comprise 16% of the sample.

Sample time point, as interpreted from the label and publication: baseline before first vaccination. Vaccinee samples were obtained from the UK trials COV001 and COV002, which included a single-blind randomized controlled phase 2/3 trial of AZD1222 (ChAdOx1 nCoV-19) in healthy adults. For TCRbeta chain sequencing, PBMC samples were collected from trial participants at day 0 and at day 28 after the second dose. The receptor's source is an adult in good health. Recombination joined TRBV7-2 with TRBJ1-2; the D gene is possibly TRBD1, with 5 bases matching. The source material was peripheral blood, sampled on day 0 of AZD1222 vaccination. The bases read TGTGCCAGCAGCTTAGCGCTGGGGGTTAGGTATGGCTACACCTTC. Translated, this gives CASSLALGVRYGYTF.